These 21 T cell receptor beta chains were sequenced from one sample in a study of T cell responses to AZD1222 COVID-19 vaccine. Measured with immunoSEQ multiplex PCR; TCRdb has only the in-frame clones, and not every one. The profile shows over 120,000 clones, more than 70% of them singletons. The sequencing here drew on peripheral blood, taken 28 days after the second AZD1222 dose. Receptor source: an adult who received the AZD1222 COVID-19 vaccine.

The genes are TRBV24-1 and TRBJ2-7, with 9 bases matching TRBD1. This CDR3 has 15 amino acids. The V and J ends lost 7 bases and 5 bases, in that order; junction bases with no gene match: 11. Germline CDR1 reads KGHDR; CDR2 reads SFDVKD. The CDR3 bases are TGTGCCACCAGCCTACCGGACAGGGGTGGCCACGAGCAGTACTTC. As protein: CATSLPDRGGHEQYF.

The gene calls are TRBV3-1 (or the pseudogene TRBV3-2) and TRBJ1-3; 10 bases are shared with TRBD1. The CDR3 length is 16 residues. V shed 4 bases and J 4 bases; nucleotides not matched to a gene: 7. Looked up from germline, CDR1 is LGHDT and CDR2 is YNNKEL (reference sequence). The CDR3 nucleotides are TGTGCCAGCAGCCTGGGACAGGGGCCATGGGGAAACACCATATATTTT. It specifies CASSLGQGPWGNTIYF.

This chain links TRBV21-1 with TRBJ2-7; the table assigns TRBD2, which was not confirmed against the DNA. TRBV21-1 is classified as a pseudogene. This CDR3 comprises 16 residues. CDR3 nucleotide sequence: TGTGCCAGCAGCAAAGCCCCCGGGACTGATTTATACGAGCAGTACTTC. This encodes CASSKAPGTDLYEQYF.

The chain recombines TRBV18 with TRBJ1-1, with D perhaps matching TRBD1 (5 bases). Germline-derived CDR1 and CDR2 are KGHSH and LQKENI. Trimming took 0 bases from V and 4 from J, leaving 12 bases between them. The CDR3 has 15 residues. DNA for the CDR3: TGTGCCAGCTCACCACCGGGACGGTGGGGCACTGAAGCTTTCTTT. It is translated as CASSPPGRWGTEAFF.

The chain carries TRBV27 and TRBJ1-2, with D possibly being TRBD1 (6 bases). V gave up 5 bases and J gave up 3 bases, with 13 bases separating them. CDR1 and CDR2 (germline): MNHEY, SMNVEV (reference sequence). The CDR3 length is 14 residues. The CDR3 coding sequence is TGTGCCAGCAGTGGGGGGCCTGGGGACTATGGCTACACCTTC. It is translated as CASSGGPGDYGYTF.

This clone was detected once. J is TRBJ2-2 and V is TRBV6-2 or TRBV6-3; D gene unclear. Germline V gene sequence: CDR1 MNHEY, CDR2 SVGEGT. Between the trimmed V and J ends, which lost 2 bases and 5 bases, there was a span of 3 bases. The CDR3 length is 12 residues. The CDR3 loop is CASSYPTGELFF. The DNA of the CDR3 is TGTGCCAGCAGTTACCCGACCGGGGAGCTGTTTTTT.

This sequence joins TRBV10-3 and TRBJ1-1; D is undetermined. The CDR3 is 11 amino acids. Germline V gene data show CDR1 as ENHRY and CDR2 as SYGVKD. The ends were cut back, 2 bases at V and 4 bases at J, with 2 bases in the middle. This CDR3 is CAISEATEAFF. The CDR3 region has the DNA TGTGCCATCAGTGAGGCCACTGAAGCTTTCTTT.

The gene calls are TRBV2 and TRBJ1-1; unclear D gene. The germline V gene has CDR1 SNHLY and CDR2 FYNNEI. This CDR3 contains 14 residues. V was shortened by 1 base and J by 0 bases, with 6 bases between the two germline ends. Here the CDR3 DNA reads TGTGCCAGCAGTGAAGGGGTGGTGAACACTGAAGCTTTCTTT. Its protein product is CASSEGVVNTEAFF.

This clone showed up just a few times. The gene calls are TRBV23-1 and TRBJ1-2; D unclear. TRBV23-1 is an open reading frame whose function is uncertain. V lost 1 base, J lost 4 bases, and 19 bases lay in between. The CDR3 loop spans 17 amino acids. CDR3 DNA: TGCGCCAGCAGTCAATATAAAGGGTTGAAGGTATTCTATGGCTACACCTTC. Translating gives CASSQYKGLKVFYGYTF.

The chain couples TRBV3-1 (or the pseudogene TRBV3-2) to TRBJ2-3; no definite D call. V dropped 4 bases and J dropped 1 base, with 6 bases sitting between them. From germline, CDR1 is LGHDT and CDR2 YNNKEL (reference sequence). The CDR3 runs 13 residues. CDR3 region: CASSRMGTDTQYF. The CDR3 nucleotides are TGTGCCAGCAGCCGTATGGGCACAGATACGCAGTATTTT.

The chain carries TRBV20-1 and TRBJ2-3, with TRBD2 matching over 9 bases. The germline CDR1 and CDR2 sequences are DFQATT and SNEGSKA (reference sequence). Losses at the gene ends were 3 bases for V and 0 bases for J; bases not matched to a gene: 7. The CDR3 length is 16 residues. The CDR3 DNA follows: TGCAGTGCTAGTAGCGGGAGCTTAACAAGCACAGATACGCAGTATTTT. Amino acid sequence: CSASSGSLTSTDTQYF.

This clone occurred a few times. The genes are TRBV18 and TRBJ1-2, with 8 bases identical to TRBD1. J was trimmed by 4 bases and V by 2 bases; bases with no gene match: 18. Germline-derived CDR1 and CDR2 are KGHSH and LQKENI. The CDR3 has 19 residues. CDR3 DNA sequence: TGTGCCAGCTCACCAACCACCGGGACAGGATCTACCTCGGTCTATGGCTACACCTTC. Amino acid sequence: CASSPTTGTGSTSVYGYTF.

The CDR3: CTSSQEFCGYEQYF. DNA of the CDR3: TGCACCAGCAGCCAAGAATTTTGTGGTTACGAGCAGTACTTC. The chain employs TRBV1 and TRBJ2-7. TRBV1 is assigned pseudogene status. CDR3 size: 14 residues.

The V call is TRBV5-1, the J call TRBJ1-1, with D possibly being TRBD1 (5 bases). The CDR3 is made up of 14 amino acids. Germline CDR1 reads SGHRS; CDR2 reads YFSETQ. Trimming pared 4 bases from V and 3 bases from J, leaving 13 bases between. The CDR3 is CASSLGGTYTEAFF. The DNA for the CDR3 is TGCGCCAGCAGCCTTGGGGGTACTTACACTGAAGCTTTCTTT.

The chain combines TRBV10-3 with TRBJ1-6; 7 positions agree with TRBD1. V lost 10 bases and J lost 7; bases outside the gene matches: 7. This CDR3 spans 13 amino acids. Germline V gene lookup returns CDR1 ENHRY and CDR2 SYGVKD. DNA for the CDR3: TGTGCCACGGCCGGGACAGCCAATTCACCCCTCCACTTT. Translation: CATAGTANSPLHF.

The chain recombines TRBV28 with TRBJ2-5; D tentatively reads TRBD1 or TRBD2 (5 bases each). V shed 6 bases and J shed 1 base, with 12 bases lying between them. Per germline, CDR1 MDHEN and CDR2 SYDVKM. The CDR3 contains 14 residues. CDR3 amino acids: CASSRDAIQETQYF. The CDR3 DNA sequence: TGTGCCAGCAGCCGGGACGCCATCCAAGAGACCCAGTACTTC.

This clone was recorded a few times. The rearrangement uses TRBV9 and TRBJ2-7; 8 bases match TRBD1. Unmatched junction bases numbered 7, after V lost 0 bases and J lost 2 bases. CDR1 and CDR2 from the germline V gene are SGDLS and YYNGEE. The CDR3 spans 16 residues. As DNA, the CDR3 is TGTGCCAGCAGCGTAGCTACGGGACAGGAAACCTACGAGCAGTACTTC. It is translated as CASSVATGQETYEQYF.

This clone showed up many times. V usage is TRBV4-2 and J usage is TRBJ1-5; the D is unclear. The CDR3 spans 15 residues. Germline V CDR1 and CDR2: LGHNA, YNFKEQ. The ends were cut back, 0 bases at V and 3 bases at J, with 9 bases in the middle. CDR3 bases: TGTGCCAGCAGCCAAGAAGATACTTTCAATCAGCCCCAGCATTTT. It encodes CASSQEDTFNQPQHF.

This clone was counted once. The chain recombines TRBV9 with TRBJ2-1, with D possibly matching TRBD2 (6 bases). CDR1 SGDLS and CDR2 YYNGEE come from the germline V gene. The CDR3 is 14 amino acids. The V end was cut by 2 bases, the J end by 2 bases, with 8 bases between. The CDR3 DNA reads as TGTGCCAGCAGCGTGGGCGGGGCCTACAATGAGCAGTTCTTC. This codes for CASSVGGAYNEQFF.

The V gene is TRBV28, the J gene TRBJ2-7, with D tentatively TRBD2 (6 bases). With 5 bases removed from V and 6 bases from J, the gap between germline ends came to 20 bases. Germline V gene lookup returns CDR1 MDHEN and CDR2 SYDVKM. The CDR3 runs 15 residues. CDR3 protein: CASSPFDGGLREQYF. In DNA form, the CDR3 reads TGTGCCAGCAGTCCCTTTGATGGAGGGCTTCGCGAGCAGTACTTC. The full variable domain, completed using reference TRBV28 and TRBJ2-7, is DVKVTQSSRYLVKRTGEKVFLECVQDMDHENMFWYRQDPGLGLRLIYFSYDVKMKEKGDIPEGYSVSREKKERFSLILESASTNQTSMYLCASSPFDGGLREQYFGPGTRLTVT.

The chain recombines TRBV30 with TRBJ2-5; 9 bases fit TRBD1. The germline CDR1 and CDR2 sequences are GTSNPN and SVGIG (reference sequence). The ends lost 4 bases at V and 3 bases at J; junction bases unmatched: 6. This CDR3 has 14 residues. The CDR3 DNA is TGTGCCTGGATACCGGGACAGGGAAAAGAGACCCAGTACTTC. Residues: CAWIPGQGKETQYF.